This T cell receptor beta chain was documented in a study of OX40 agonist ivuxolimab in advanced cancers. Study-wide findings and caveats: Relatively little clonal expansion, among the lowest observed, appeared in partial responders at 0.1-3.0 mg/kg. Low normalized T-cell clonal expansion was also seen in some nonresponders.

This clone was picked up one time. The antigen is unknown. The ends were cut back, 6 bases at V and 8 bases at J, with 10 bases in the middle. The CDR3 has 12 residues. Germline lookup yields CDR1 SNHLY and CDR2 FYNNEI. This table comes from immunoSEQ multiplex PCR, and its TCRdb copy is limited to in-frame clones, with some not included. The sample includes around 13,000 clones, around 70% seen only once; the top ten take 39%. Sequencing used CD4+ or CD8+ T cells sorted from blood, obtained in a trial of the OX40 agonist ivuxolimab. The receptor's source is an adult with an advanced solid tumor such as melanoma, head and neck, liver or kidney cancer. The chain employs TRBV2 and TRBJ1-4, with D hard to call. This CDR3 is CASSPAAEKLFF. The CDR3 coding sequence is TGTGCCAGCAGCCCCGCAGCGGAAAAACTGTTTTTT.